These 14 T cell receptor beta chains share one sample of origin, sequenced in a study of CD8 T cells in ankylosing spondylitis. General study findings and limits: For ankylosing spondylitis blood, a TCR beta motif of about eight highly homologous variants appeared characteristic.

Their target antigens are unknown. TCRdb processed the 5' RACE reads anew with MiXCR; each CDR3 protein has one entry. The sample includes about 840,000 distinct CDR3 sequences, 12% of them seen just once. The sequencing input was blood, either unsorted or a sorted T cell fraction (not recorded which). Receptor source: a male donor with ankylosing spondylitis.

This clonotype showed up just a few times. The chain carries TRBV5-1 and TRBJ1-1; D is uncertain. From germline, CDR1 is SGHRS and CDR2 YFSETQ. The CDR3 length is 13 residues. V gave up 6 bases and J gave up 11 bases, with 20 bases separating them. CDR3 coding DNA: TGCGCCAGCACTGGTCAGCGCAGGCTGAGGGCTTTCTTT. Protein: CASTGQRRLRAFF.

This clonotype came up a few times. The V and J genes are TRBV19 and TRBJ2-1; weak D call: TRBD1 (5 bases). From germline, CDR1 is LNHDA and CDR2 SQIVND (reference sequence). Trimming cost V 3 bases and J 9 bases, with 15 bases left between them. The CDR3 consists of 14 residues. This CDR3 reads CASSMSYEGVEQFF. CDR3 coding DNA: TGTGCCAGTAGTATGTCCTACGAAGGGGTTGAGCAGTTCTTC.

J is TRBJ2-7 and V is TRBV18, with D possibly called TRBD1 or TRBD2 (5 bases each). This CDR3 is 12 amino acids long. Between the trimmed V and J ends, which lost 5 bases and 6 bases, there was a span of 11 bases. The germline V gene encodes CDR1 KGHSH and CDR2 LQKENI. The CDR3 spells CASSEGMGEQYF. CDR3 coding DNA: TGTGCCAGCTCAGAGGGGATGGGCGAGCAGTACTTC.

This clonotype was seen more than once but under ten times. The CDR3 loop is CSVFGGGSEYEQYF. CDR3 DNA: TGCAGCGTCTTCGGGGGAGGGAGCGAATACGAGCAGTACTTC. This chain connects TRBV29-1 to TRBJ2-7; 7 positions agree with TRBD2. With 6 bases clipped from V and 4 bases from J, the junction kept 12 bases outside the gene matches. CDR3 length equals 14 residues. In germline, CDR1 is SQVTM, CDR2 ANQGSEA.

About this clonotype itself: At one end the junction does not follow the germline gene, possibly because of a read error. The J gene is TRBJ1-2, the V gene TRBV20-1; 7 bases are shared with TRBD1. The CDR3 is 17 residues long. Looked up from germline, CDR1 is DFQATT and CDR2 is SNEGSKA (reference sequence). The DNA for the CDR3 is TGCTGTGCTAGCGGATCAGACAGGGTTAGGAACTACTATGGCTACACCTTC. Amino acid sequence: CCASGSDRVRNYYGYTF.

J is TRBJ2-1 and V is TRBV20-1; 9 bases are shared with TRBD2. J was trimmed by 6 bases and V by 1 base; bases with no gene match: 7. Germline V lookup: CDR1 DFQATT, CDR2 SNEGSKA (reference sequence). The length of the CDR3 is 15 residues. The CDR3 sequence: CSARGLAVKVNEQFF. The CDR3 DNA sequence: TGCAGTGCTAGAGGACTAGCGGTTAAGGTCAATGAGCAGTTCTTC.

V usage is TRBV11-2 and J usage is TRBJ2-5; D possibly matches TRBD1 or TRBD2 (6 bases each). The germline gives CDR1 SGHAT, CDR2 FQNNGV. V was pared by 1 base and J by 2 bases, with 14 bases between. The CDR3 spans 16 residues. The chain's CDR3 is CASSLVGGSVQETQYF. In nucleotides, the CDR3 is TGTGCCAGCAGCTTAGTGGGGGGCTCCGTACAAGAGACCCAGTACTTC.

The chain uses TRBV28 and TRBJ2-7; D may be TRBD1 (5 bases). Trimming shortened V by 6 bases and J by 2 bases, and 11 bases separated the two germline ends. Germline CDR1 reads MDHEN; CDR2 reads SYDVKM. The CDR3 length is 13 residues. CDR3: CASRNGQAYEQYF. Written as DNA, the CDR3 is TGTGCCAGCAGGAACGGACAAGCCTACGAGCAGTACTTC.

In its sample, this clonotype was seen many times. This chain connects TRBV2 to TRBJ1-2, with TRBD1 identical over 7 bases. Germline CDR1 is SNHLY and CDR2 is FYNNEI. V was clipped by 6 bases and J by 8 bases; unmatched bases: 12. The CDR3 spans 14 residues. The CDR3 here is CASSPGGQGDGYTF. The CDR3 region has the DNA TGTGCCAGCAGCCCAGGGGGTCAGGGCGACGGCTACACCTTC.

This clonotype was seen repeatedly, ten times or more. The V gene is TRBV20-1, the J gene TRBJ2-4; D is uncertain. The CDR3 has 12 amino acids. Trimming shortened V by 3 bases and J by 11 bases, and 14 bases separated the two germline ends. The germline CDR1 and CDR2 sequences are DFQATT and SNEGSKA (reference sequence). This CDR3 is CSARPRMGVQYF. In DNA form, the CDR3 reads TGCAGTGCTAGGCCTAGGATGGGCGTTCAGTACTTC.

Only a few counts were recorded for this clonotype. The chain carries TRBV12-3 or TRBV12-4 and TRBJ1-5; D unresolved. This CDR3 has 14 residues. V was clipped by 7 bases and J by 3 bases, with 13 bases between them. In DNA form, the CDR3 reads TGTGCCAGCACGGAGGACGATGACAATCAGCCCCAGCATTTT. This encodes CASTEDDDNQPQHF.

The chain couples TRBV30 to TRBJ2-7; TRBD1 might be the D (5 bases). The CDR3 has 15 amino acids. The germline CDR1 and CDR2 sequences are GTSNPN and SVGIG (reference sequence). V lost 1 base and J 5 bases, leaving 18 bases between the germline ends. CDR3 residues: CAWSGWQGRRNEQYF. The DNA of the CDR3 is TGTGCCTGGAGTGGTTGGCAGGGCCGTAGAAACGAGCAGTACTTC. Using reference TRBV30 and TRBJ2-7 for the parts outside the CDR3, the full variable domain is SQTIHQWPATLVQPVGSPLSLECTVEGTSNPNLYWYRQAAGRGLQLLFYSVGIGQISSEVPQNLSASRPQDRQFILSSKKLLLSDSGFYLCAWSGWQGRRNEQYFGPGTRLTVT.

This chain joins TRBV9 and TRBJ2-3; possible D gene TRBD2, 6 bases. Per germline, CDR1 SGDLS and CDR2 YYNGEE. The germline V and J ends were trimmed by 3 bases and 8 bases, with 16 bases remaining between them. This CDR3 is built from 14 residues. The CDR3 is CASSGGLQLITQYF. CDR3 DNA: TGTGCCAGCAGCGGGGGACTGCAGCTAATTACGCAGTATTTT.

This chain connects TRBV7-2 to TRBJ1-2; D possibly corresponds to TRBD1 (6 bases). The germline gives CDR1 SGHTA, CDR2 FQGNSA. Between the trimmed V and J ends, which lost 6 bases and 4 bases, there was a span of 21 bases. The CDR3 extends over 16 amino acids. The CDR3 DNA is TGTGCCAGCAGAAAAACGTGGGCAGGGGCACCCTATGGCTACACCTTC. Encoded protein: CASRKTWAGAPYGYTF.